Listed below are T cell receptor beta chains from one sample, sequenced in a study of control samples from healthy donors and cancer patients. Assay: immunoSEQ multiplex PCR; the TCRdb copy retains only in-frame clones and omits some. The sample has some 70,000 clones, around four fifths seen once. Sample: PBMCs. These TCRs come from a woman between 45 and 60 years old with lung cancer. Each CDR3 is given with its conserved first and last residue. Fields, in order: J gene, clone size, D gene, V gene, CDR3 DNA, CDR3 protein. The D gene is left open where the match is weak. Size values are once, few and many counts, or a class for expanded clones, and some rows have none.

J: TRBJ1-1
size: .
D: .
V: TRBV11-2
DNA: TGTGCCAGCAGCTTAGGAAGAGGGACAACTGAAGCTTTCTTT
CDR3: CASSLGRGTTEAFF

J: TRBJ1-2
size: .
D: TRBD1
V: TRBV7-9
DNA: TGTGCCAGCAGCTTGGACAGGGGGCAAGGCTACACCTTC
CDR3: CASSLDRGQGYTF

J: TRBJ1-1
size: .
D: TRBD1
V: TRBV5-1
DNA: TGCGCCAGCAGTTCTGGACAGGGAGTCACTGAAGCTTTCTTT
CDR3: CASSSGQGVTEAFF

J: TRBJ2-7
size: .
D: TRBD1
V: TRBV2
DNA: TGTGCCAGCAGTGAAGGGACAGGGGGTTACTACGAGCAGTACTTC
CDR3: CASSEGTGGYYEQYF

J: TRBJ1-1
size: .
D: .
V: TRBV19
DNA: TGTGCCAGTAGTATAACAGGGTTGAACACTGAAGCTTTCTTT
CDR3: CASSITGLNTEAFF

J: TRBJ2-5
size: .
D: .
V: TRBV5-1
DNA: TGCGCCAGCAGCTTGCGCCAGGAAGAGACCCAGTACTTC
CDR3: CASSLRQEETQYF

J: TRBJ1-1
size: .
D: .
V: TRBV7-2
DNA: TGTGCCAGCAGTTCGACGGTGAACACTGAAGCTTTCTTT
CDR3: CASSSTVNTEAFF

J: TRBJ1-1
size: few
D: .
V: TRBV7-9
DNA: TGTGCCAGCAGCTTAGAAGGGAACCGGGGAGCTTTCTTT
CDR3: CASSLEGNRGAFF

J: TRBJ1-1
size: .
D: TRBD1
V: TRBV5-6
DNA: TGTGCCAGCAGCTTGGAGGTGGACAGGGTCCGGATGAACACTGAAGCTTTCTTT
CDR3: CASSLEVDRVRMNTEAFF

J: TRBJ1-2
size: .
D: .
V: TRBV4-2
DNA: TGTGCCACCAGCCAATCCGGGGGGGGGATCGATGGCTACACCTTC
CDR3: CATSQSGGGIDGYTF

J: TRBJ1-1
size: .
D: TRBD1
V: TRBV7-2
DNA: TGTGCCAGCAGCCAACAGGGGGTCAGCACTGAAGCTTTCTTT
CDR3: CASSQQGVSTEAFF

J: TRBJ2-1
size: .
D: .
V: TRBV24-1
DNA: TGTGCCACCAGTGATTTGACAGTGCATAATGAGCAGTTCTTC
CDR3: CATSDLTVHNEQFF

J: TRBJ1-2
size: few
D: TRBD1
V: TRBV24-1
DNA: TGTGCCACCAGTGAAGGACAGGGGGCGGTTGGCTACACCTTC
CDR3: CATSEGQGAVGYTF

J: TRBJ2-3
size: .
D: TRBD2
V: TRBV3-1/TRBV3-2
DNA: TGTGCCAGCAGCCGTTCGGGGGGGGCGTTCACAGATACGCAGTATTTT
CDR3: CASSRSGGAFTDTQYF

J: TRBJ1-4
size: .
D: TRBD1
V: TRBV11-2
DNA: TGTGCCAGCAGCAGGGGACAGTTGAGTCCTCGAACTAATGAAAAACTGTTTTTT
CDR3: CASSRGQLSPRTNEKLFF

J: TRBJ2-7
size: .
D: TRBD2
V: TRBV7-9
DNA: TGTGCCAGCAGCTCCAGCGGGGGGGGCAACGAGCAGTACTTC
CDR3: CASSSSGGGNEQYF

J: TRBJ2-1
size: .
D: .
V: TRBV10-3
DNA: TGTGCCATCAGTGGGTCGGGGGCGAACAATGAGCAGTTCTTC
CDR3: CAISGSGANNEQFF

J: TRBJ1-1
size: .
D: .
V: TRBV29-1
DNA: TGCAGCGTTGCCCGGTGGGGCACTGAAGCTTTCTTT
CDR3: CSVARWGTEAFF

J: TRBJ1-2
size: .
D: .
V: TRBV7-9
DNA: TGTGCCAGCAGCTTAGCCGGGCAGGTCCCCTATGGCTACACCTTC
CDR3: CASSLAGQVPYGYTF

J: TRBJ1-2
size: .
D: .
V: TRBV12-3/TRBV12-4
DNA: TGTGCCAGCAGTTTAGTGAAGGGCTATGGCTACACCTTC
CDR3: CASSLVKGYGYTF

J: TRBJ2-1
size: once
D: TRBD2
V: TRBV6-5
DNA: TGTGCCAGCAGACCCAGCGGGGGGGCCGATGAGCAGTTCTTC
CDR3: CASRPSGGADEQFF

J: TRBJ2-7
size: .
D: .
V: TRBV29-1
DNA: TGCAGCGTTGTCGGGCAGGCCGCGGAGCAGTACTTC
CDR3: CSVVGQAAEQYF

J: TRBJ1-2
size: .
D: .
V: TRBV30
DNA: TGTGCCTGGTTCCGAGGAAGTGGTGGCTACACCTTC
CDR3: CAWFRGSGGYTF

J: TRBJ1-1
size: .
D: .
V: TRBV6-2/TRBV6-3
DNA: TGTGCCAGCAGTTCCCGCCTTTTGAACACTGAAGCTTTCTTT
CDR3: CASSSRLLNTEAFF